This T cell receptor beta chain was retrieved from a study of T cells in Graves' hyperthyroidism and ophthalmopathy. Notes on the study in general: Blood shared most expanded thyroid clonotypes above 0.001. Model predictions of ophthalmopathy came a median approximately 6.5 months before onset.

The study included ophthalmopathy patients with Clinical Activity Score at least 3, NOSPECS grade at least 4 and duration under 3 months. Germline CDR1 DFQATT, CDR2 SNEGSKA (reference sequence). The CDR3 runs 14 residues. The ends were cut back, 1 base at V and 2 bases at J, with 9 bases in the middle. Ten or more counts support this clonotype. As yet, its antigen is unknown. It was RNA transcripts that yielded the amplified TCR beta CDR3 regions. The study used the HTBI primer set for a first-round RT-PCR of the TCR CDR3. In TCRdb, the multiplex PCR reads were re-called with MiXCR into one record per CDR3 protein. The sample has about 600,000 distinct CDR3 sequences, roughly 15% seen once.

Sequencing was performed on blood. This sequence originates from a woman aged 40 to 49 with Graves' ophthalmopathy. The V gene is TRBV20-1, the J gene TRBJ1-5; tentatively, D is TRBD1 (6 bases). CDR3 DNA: TGCAGTGCTAGAGGGGGGGCAGGCAATCAGCCCCAGCATTTT. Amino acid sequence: CSARGGAGNQPQHF.